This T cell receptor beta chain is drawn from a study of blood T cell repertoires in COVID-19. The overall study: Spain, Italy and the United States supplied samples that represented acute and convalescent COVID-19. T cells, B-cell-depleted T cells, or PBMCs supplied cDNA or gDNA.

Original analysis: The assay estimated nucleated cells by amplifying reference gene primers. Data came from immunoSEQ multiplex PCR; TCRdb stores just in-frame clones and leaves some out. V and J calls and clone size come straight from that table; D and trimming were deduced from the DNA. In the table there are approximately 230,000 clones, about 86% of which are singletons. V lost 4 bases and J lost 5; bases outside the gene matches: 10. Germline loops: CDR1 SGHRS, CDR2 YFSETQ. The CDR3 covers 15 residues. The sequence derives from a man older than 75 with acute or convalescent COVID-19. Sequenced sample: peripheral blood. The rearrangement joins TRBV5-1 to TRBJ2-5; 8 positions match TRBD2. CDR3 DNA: TGCGCCAGCAGCGACCGGGGACTAGAGGGTGAGACCCAGTACTTC. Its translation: CASSDRGLEGETQYF.